This record looks at one TCR beta chain sequence and its context. Germline-derived CDR1 and CDR2 are GTSNPN and SVGIG (reference sequence). The CDR3 is 15 amino acids. The data were taken from a study of preoperative IRX-2 immunotherapy in early breast cancer. The repertoire was sequenced with immunoSEQ multiplex PCR; TCRdb's copy has only in-frame clones and lacks some. The top ten clones hold roughly 8.6% of a sample with under 30,000 clones, around 91% of them seen once. Treatment indicated: preoperative locoregional IRX-2 cytokine immunotherapy. The material was tumor tissue, obtained after IRX-2 immunotherapy. The TCR comes from a human donor with breast cancer. This rearrangement joins TRBV30 to TRBJ2-6; 7 bases match TRBD2. The CDR3: CASPGGPSGANVLTF. CDR3 nucleotides: TGTGCTTCTCCGGGAGGTCCTTCTGGGGCCAACGTCCTGACTTTC.